This TCR beta chain is drawn from a study of identical twins. MiXCR was run by TCRdb on the 5' RACE reads, yielding one entry per CDR3 protein. This table has 500,000 or so distinct CDR3 sequences, less than 25% appearing once. V gave up 6 bases and J gave up 3 bases, with 17 bases separating them. The CDR3 contains 15 residues. Germline CDR1 and CDR2: MGHDK and SYGVNS. A further study also used this sample, focusing on T cells expressing NK-cell markers.

Sequencing input: CD4+ T cells sorted from blood. The rearrangement links TRBV25-1 to TRBJ2-5; either TRBD1 or TRBD2 may fit D (6 bases each). The sequence derives from a woman aged 18-35 years in good health. CDR3 residues: CASSHSGAGEETQYF. The CDR3 DNA sequence: TGTGCCAGCAGCCACTCGGGGGCAGGGGAAGAGACCCAGTACTTC.